This entry lists 26 T cell receptor beta chains sequenced from one sample in a study of monozygotic twins with inflammatory bowel disease (dated by TCRdb to between 2018 and 2021). Receptor amplification or capture employed 5' RACE. Instrument on record: Illumina HiSeq 2500. TCRdb reprocessed the sequencing reads and holds a single record per CDR3 protein sequence, with no DNA. The sample table on file contains around 190,000 distinct CDR3 sequences. The ten largest clones add up to 1.5% to 2% of the sample. The sample was blood. The receptors shown here come from a human donor with ulcerative colitis or Crohn's disease, or a healthy co-twin of an affected twin (not recorded which).

The chain's CDR3 is CAISEVSGGAKASYGYTF. The chain carries TRBV10-3 and TRBJ1-2; TCRdb proposes TRBD1, but this gene call is untestable without DNA. The CDR3 contains 18 residues. Germline V gene sequence: CDR1 ENHRY, CDR2 SYGVKD.

V and J are TRBV25-1 and TRBJ1-2; TCRdb picks TRBD1, but there is no DNA to check that call. Germline loops: CDR1 MGHDK, CDR2 SYGVNS. The CDR3 contains 15 residues. The CDR3 loop reads CASSAAEPLWGGYTF.

This clonotype is labeled medium-sized (0.01 to 0.1%) based on frequency. V and J are TRBV5-6 and TRBJ1-2; the TCRdb D gene call, TRBD1, has no DNA to confirm it. Germline V gene lookup returns CDR1 SGHDT and CDR2 YYEEEE. The CDR3 is made up of 13 amino acids. The chain's CDR3 is CASSYRGGSGYTF. The full variable domain, completed using reference TRBV5-6 and TRBJ1-2, is DAGVTQSPTHLIKTRGQQVTLRCSPKSGHDTVSWYQQALGQGPQFIFQYYEEEERQRGNFPDRFSGHQFPNYSSELNVNALLLGDSALYLCASSYRGGSGYTFGSGTRLTVV.

CDR3 sequence: CASSDAVQETQYF. The chain employs TRBV5-1 and TRBJ2-5. There are 13 residues in the CDR3. CDR1 and CDR2 (germline): SGHRS, YFSETQ.

The rearrangement links TRBV20-1 to TRBJ1-2. This CDR3 comprises 11 residues. Germline V lookup: CDR1 DFQATT, CDR2 SNEGSKA (reference sequence). The CDR3 reads CSAAGHYGYTF.

CDR3 residues: CASSAGVPTGELFF. The chain uses TRBV5-1 and TRBJ2-2; TCRdb gives TRBD1 as the D gene, but with no DNA this cannot be confirmed. The CDR3 is made up of 14 amino acids. Germline V gene sequence: CDR1 SGHRS, CDR2 YFSETQ.

The V call is TRBV5-1, the J call TRBJ1-6. CDR3 length: 15 residues. Germline CDR1 is SGHRS and CDR2 is YFSETQ. The CDR3 loop reads CASSLAAKDNSPLHF.

The CDR3 protein is CSATQGIWAFF. V and J are TRBV20-1 and TRBJ1-1; TCRdb picks TRBD1, but there is no DNA to check that call. The CDR3 loop spans 11 amino acids. Germline CDR1 reads DFQATT; CDR2 reads SNEGSKA (reference sequence).

This chain joins TRBV10-3 and TRBJ2-3; the TCRdb call, TRBD1, lacks DNA for checking. The CDR3 loop spans 14 amino acids. From germline, CDR1 is ENHRY and CDR2 SYGVKD. This CDR3 reads CAIRGTGWGDTQYF.

The rearrangement links TRBV12-3 or TRBV12-4 to TRBJ1-1; TCRdb's D gene call, TRBD1, goes unchecked for lack of DNA. There are 15 residues in the CDR3. Here the CDR3 reads CASSLNPGLNTEAFF.

The chain employs TRBV7-2 and TRBJ2-3; as DNA is missing, the TRBD1 call by TCRdb cannot be tested. The germline gives CDR1 SGHTA, CDR2 FQGNSA. CDR3 length: 16 amino acids. The CDR3 reads CASSLIGGTSTDTQYF.

CDR3 in amino acids: CASSPRQGVNEQFF. V gene TRBV5-6 combines with J gene TRBJ2-1; TCRdb indicates TRBD1, and absent DNA this call remains unverified. Germline CDR1 and CDR2: SGHDT and YYEEEE. The length of the CDR3 is 14 residues.

V and J are TRBV6-2 or TRBV6-3 and TRBJ2-3; TCRdb names TRBD2, which stays unverified in the absence of DNA. The CDR3 is 16 amino acids. Per germline, CDR1 MNHEY and CDR2 SVGEGT. The CDR3 sequence is CASSYRTSGYTDTQYF.

The V call is TRBV15, the J call TRBJ1-4. This CDR3 is built from 17 residues. CDR1 LNHNV and CDR2 YYDKDF come from the germline V gene (reference sequence). The CDR3 reads CATSKRHAVATNEKLFF.

The rearrangement joins TRBV11-2 to TRBJ2-4; TCRdb's D call, TRBD1, is unchecked because there is no DNA. Germline V gives CDR1 SGHAT, CDR2 FQNNGV. This CDR3 comprises 15 residues. The chain's CDR3 is CASSHAGTKGDMQYF.

The chain joins TRBV7-9 to TRBJ1-2. Per germline, CDR1 SEHNR and CDR2 FQNEAQ (reference sequence). This CDR3 has 17 amino acids. The CDR3 is CATSPKRVGGPFYGYTF.

The chain carries TRBV6-1 and TRBJ2-2; there is no DNA to check the TCRdb D call of TRBD2. Germline values: CDR1 MNHNS, CDR2 SASEGT. This CDR3 is built from 16 residues. The CDR3 sequence: CASSEERAVYTGELFF.

The rearrangement uses TRBV7-2 and TRBJ2-3. Germline V lookup: CDR1 SGHTA, CDR2 FQGNSA. This CDR3 is built from 13 residues. The CDR3 sequence: CASSYDSTDTQYF. The whole variable domain, filled in from reference TRBV7-2 and TRBJ2-3, reads GAGVSQSPSNKVTEKGKDVELRCDPISGHTALYWYRQSLGQGLEFLIYFQGNSAPDKSGLPSDRFSAERTGGSVSTLTIQRTQQEDSAVYLCASSYDSTDTQYFGPGTRLTVL.

V and J are TRBV5-1 and TRBJ2-5. The CDR3 loop spans 11 amino acids. CDR1 and CDR2 (germline): SGHRS, YFSETQ. The CDR3: CASKEQETQYF.

This chain uses TRBV5-1 with TRBJ2-3; TCRdb names TRBD2, which stays unverified in the absence of DNA. This CDR3 spans 17 amino acids. Germline-derived CDR1 and CDR2 are SGHRS and YFSETQ. CDR3 loop: CASSTALAGGPTDTQYF. Full variable domain (rest looked up from reference TRBV5-1 and TRBJ2-3): KAGVTQTPRYLIKTRGQQVTLSCSPISGHRSVSWYQQTPGQGLQFLFEYFSETQRNKGNFPGRFSGRQFSNSRSEMNVSTLELGDSALYLCASSTALAGGPTDTQYFGPGTRLTVL.

The J gene is TRBJ2-3, the V gene TRBV24-1; the D call from TCRdb, TRBD1, cannot be confirmed without DNA. Germline V CDR1 and CDR2: KGHDR, SFDVKD. The CDR3 consists of 16 residues. The CDR3 sequence: CATSEHPTGVGDTQYF.

V usage is TRBV7-2 and J usage is TRBJ2-1; TCRdb proposes TRBD2, but this gene call is untestable without DNA. CDR3 size: 13 residues. Germline values: CDR1 SGHTA, CDR2 FQGNSA. CDR3 loop: CASSPLGTSSRVF. Using reference TRBV7-2 and TRBJ2-1 for the parts outside the CDR3, the full variable domain is GAGVSQSPSNKVTEKGKDVELRCDPISGHTALYWYRQSLGQGLEFLIYFQGNSAPDKSGLPSDRFSAERTGGSVSTLTIQRTQQEDSAVYLCASSPLGTSSRVFGPGTRLTVL.

The chain recombines TRBV10-3 with TRBJ2-3. This CDR3 has 15 residues. Looked up from germline, CDR1 is ENHRY and CDR2 is SYGVKD. The CDR3 is CAISNAGPGTDTQYF.

The chain carries TRBV7-3 and TRBJ2-7; TCRdb proposes TRBD1, but this gene call is untestable without DNA. The CDR3 is 13 amino acids. Germline V gene data show CDR1 as SGHTA and CDR2 as FQGTGA. CDR3 sequence: CASSLRRGDEQYF.

The chain recombines TRBV5-1 with TRBJ1-3; TCRdb picks TRBD1, but there is no DNA to check that call. The CDR3 spans 16 residues. Germline assignment: CDR1 SGHRS and CDR2 YFSETQ. CDR3: CASSSGQGISGNTIYF. Based on the CDR3 plus reference TRBV5-1 and TRBJ1-3, the full variable domain is KAGVTQTPRYLIKTRGQQVTLSCSPISGHRSVSWYQQTPGQGLQFLFEYFSETQRNKGNFPGRFSGRQFSNSRSEMNVSTLELGDSALYLCASSSGQGISGNTIYFGEGSWLTVV.

The gene calls are TRBV18 and TRBJ2-3; the TCRdb D gene call, TRBD1, has no DNA to confirm it. Germline-derived CDR1 and CDR2 are KGHSH and LQKENI. This CDR3 spans 16 amino acids. This CDR3 is CASSRGPGLSTDTQYF.